The sequence of this T cell receptor (beta chain) was determined in a study of blood T cell repertoires in COVID-19 (dated by TCRdb to about 2020). Study-level background: Samples covering the acute and convalescent phases of COVID-19 were provided by collaborators in the United States, Italy and Spain. The prospective study material was composed of cDNA or gDNA derived from T cells, B-cell-depleted T cells, or PBMCs. Deeply sampled blood TCRbeta repertoires from subjects exposed to, actively infected with, or recovered from COVID-19 were included in the dataset. The repertoires were made available in a free public database intended to serve as a resource for research on the immune response to SARS-CoV-2. The samples were drawn from two sources: the first 160 participants of the ongoing ImmuneRACE study, and 1,200 or so subjects contributed by 6 global collaborators. A de-identified subject ID, COVID-19 status, age in years and sex were almost always included in the sample metadata. Where available, HLA class I and class II types were taken from metadata supplied by the sample provider and were not determined by assay-based typing. Broader findings and caveats from the paper: The amount of clinical and demographic metadata varied by source and participant and was provided uncurated.

One collaborating source in Seattle enrolled patients while the patients were actively infected and followed the patients over time throughout the course of disease. Each collaborating institution followed its own protocols to collect whole blood in K2EDTA tubes. For TCRbeta analysis, collaborators shipped samples as frozen whole blood, isolated PBMCs, or DNA extracted from either of those sample types. TCRbeta CDR3 regions were amplified from genomic DNA using the immunoSEQ Assay, a bias-controlled multiplex PCR. From the authors' description of their analysis: Nucleated cell counts per sample were estimated from amplification of reference gene primers within the assay. Sequence reads were collapsed and filtered to measure the absolute abundance of every unique TCRbeta CDR3 rearrangement. For each sample, productive Simpson clonality was calculated as the square root of Simpson's diversity index over productive rearrangements. The immuneACCESS repertoire file appears here via TCRdb, limited to in-frame rearrangements. These files lack a portion of the clones; in checked studies, under half of the deficit traces to unresolved V genes, and the cause of the others is not known. V and J calls and clone size are as listed in that table; D and trimming were resolved from the DNA. The table for this sample lists 200,000 to 300,000 clones; about nine tenths of them were counted only once. 0.8% to 0.95% of the sample is held by the ten biggest clonotypes.

The CDR3 starts with the cysteine, ends with the phenylalanine, and has 12 residues. The only DNA kept is the CDR3, 36 bases in frame from the first base. The germline V gene specifies ENHRY as CDR1 and SYGVKD as CDR2. V is pared back by 4 bases and J by 4 bases, with 8 bases lying between the germline termini. Concerning this clone: Its antigen remains unidentified. The sample holds no much larger clone one base away, and base qualities are not on file.

This chain is built from TRBV10-3 and TRBJ2-7; the D gene is perhaps TRBD1, on 6 matching bases. The sequenced material came from peripheral blood. The source is a man aged 25 to 45 with COVID-19, enrolled during active disease. CDR3 protein: CAISGGQYEQYF. The nucleotide sequence reads TGTGCCATCAGTGGAGGACAGTACGAGCAGTACTTC.